There are a few counts of the clone carrying this TCR beta chain. Antigen unknown. Primers for the PCR totalled 60 Vbeta and 13 Jbeta. Profiled with immunoSEQ multiplex PCR; TCRdb holds only in-frame clones, not every one. The sample holds approximately 190,000 clones; roughly 80% are singletons and the top ten take 3.8%. This record belongs to a study of cytomegalovirus exposure and HLA in healthy donors. Study findings and constraints: In a later analysis, productive TCRs from donors in an Asian-associated ancestry cluster reportedly carried fewer N-insertions than the cohort mean.

This clonotype originated in a man aged 50-59 years in good health and CMV-seronegative. Sequences were obtained from PBMCs.

The CDR3 region is CSVRGSGANVLTF. Written as DNA, the CDR3 is TGCAGCGTTCGGGGTTCTGGGGCCAACGTCCTGACTTTC. The chain has TRBV29-1 and TRBJ2-6; TRBD2 might be the D (5 bases). In germline, CDR1 is SQVTM, CDR2 ANQGSEA. This CDR3 is 13 amino acids long. V lost 5 bases and J 1 base, leaving 6 bases between the germline ends.